Below, 6 T cell receptor beta chains from the same sample are listed, as sequenced in a study of blood T cell repertoires in COVID-19. Libraries were prepared by immunoSEQ multiplex PCR; TCRdb keeps only in-frame clonotypes and omits some of them. This sample has about 480,000 clones, with approximately 92% found just once. The source material was peripheral blood. Every receptor here comes from a man in his late teens or twenties with COVID-19, enrolled during active disease.

V usage is TRBV5-1 and J usage is TRBJ1-2; D is unclear. V lost 0 bases to trimming and J lost 7 bases, with 10 bases between them. The CDR3 sequence is 13 residues long. Germline CDR1 is SGHRS and CDR2 is YFSETQ. This CDR3 is CASSLAAYSGYTF. The CDR3 DNA follows: TGCGCCAGCAGCTTGGCGGCCTACAGTGGCTACACCTTC.

This chain links TRBV5-1 with TRBJ1-5; 12 bases align to TRBD1. This CDR3 has 14 residues. CDR1 and CDR2 (germline): SGHRS, YFSETQ. J lost 7 bases, V lost 2 bases, and 1 base had no gene match. CDR3 amino acids: CASSLGTGGQPQHF. For the CDR3, the DNA is TGCGCCAGCAGCTTAGGGACAGGGGGCCAGCCCCAGCATTTT.

The chain recombines TRBV6-5 with TRBJ1-5; D remains unclear. This CDR3 region has 16 residues. Per germline, CDR1 MNHEY and CDR2 SVGAGI. V lost 0 bases and J lost 1, with 10 bases in between. The CDR3 DNA follows: TGTGCCAGCAGTTACTCAGGAAGGGAGAGCAATCAGCCCCAGCATTTT. This gives the protein CASSYSGRESNQPQHF.

The chain combines TRBV10-1 with TRBJ2-1; 11 bases are shared with TRBD1. Per the germline V gene, CDR1 is WNHNN and CDR2 is SYGVQD (reference sequence). V shed 4 bases, J shed 5 bases, and the junction held 7 bases outside the gene matches. This CDR3 contains 16 residues. The CDR3 region has the DNA TGCGCCAGCAGTGGGTTCCGGGACAGGGGGAACAATGAGCAGTTCTTC. Translating it yields CASSGFRDRGNNEQFF.

The chain joins TRBV7-9 to TRBJ1-5; D gene unclear. The V gene lost 8 bases and the J gene lost 2 bases, with 10 bases spanning the gap. Germline lookup yields CDR1 SEHNR and CDR2 FQNEAQ (reference sequence). The CDR3 loop spans 13 amino acids. In nucleotides, the CDR3 is TGTGCCAGCGCCCCGCAGGGCAATCAGCCCCAGCATTTT. Its protein is CASAPQGNQPQHF.

This clone was seen just once. The chain uses TRBV9 and TRBJ2-1, with 10 bases aligning to TRBD2. This CDR3 comprises 15 residues. Germline values: CDR1 SGDLS, CDR2 YYNGEE. V lost 4 bases, J lost 5 bases, and 6 bases stayed unmatched. The CDR3: CASSRTSGGDNEQFF. CDR3 DNA sequence: TGTGCCAGCAGCCGGACTAGCGGAGGGGACAATGAGCAGTTCTTC.